Ten or more counts support the clone carrying this TCR beta chain. What it recognizes is unknown. This entry is derived from a study of metastatic and nonmetastatic thyroid tumors. Across the whole study: Comparative analysis of repertoires was undertaken across blood and tumor or nodule tissue obtained from malignant and benign thyroid patients.

Every patient was untreated before thyroid surgery. V was pared by 7 bases and J by 0 bases, with 6 bases of the junction left unmatched. The CDR3 is made up of 16 amino acids. The germline CDR1 and CDR2 sequences are LNHDA and SQIVND (reference sequence). Findings of the study overall: It was reportedly found that TCR beta diversity was significantly higher in malignant thyroid tumors than in benign nodules, a difference seen in both blood and tumor samples.

TCRdb re-processed the PCR reads through MiXCR. The sample lists around 50,000 clones, approximately 20% occurring once. The chain employs TRBV19 and TRBJ2-1, with TRBD2 matching 10 bases. The source of this sequence is a male donor with papillary thyroid cancer or a benign thyroid nodule (not recorded which). Some clones in this sample may be carry-over from other donors' samples. Source material: blood. This chain's CDR3 is CASTRSSGSSYNEQFF. In DNA, the CDR3 is TGTGCCAGTACTCGTTCTAGCGGGAGCTCCTACAATGAGCAGTTCTTC.